This entry concerns a single T cell receptor (beta chain). This clone appeared once. The clone's antigen remains unknown. Base qualities are not recorded, but no much larger clone differs from it by a single base. The data were taken from a study of cytomegalovirus exposure and HLA in healthy donors (dated by TCRdb to about 2017). Regarding the study in general: In an earlier analysis of under 750 of the donors, about 270 Gb of sequence data and 90 million to 120 million unique TCR beta sequences from about 180 million T cells were reported. Around 300 gigabases of sequencing data and tens of millions of unique TCR sequences were included in an early release covering 550 to 650 HLA-typed donors. The genetic ancestry cluster associated with self-reported Caucasian donors included over 80% of the roughly 360 genotyped donors. The study was designed to test whether signatures of past pathogen exposure could be identified by cataloging public T cell receptors. Using immunosequencing, the study profiled T cell repertoires from 640 or so subjects and related those repertoires to cytomegalovirus serostatus. Besides the first cohort of some 670 subjects, a separate validation cohort made up of roughly 120 different subjects was used. To predict cytomegalovirus infection status, the study combined high-throughput TCR immunosequencing, statistical association of individual TCRs with disease status, and machine learning. In a later analysis, previously published TCR beta repertoires from hundreds of donors were re-analyzed and high-resolution HLA genotyping was added so that TCR occurrence patterns could be studied. In the later analysis, no new phenotypic data were used to find candidate immune exposures; instead, reliance was placed on TCR beta sequences and their occurrence across donors. In an earlier analysis of 550 to 700 of the donors, high-throughput TCR beta sequencing was used to judge whether each TCR beta V gene segment behaved as functional or pseudogenic. Donor age, sex, ethnicity and CMV serostatus were compiled alongside the repertoire data. A later genetic analysis took genome-wide SNP genotypes for about three fifths of the 666 donors and used that subset as a discovery cohort. All discovery cohort repertoires had been generated using a single sequencing platform. Both class I and class II loci were covered by HLA typing, at four-digit resolution. Typing coverage differed by locus: A, B, C, DRB1 and DQB1 were typed in about 629-640 donors, DQA1 in about 560, DPA1 in around 600, and DPB1 in just under 490. Several DR-DQ haplotypes were treated as single units for association and clustering because of strong linkage in the cohort. Among about 400 genotyped donors of the cohort, an average of around 250,000 unique TCR beta nucleotide sequences was sequenced per donor, of which roughly 18% were non-productive. The study at large found these results: In this cohort, only TCR beta chains were sequenced, and detectable features were limited by the absence of alpha or paired-chain data. A further reported finding was that TCR beta sequences accurately predicted the HLA-A and HLA-B alleles for most subjects in the first cohort. The only immune exposure information available for the cohort was CMV serostatus. A later analysis associated about 17,000 TCR beta sequences with specific HLA alleles at a false discovery rate of 0.05. A later genetic analysis reported fewer N-insertions in productive TCRs among donors in an Asian-associated ancestry cluster than the roughly 650-donor mean. The earlier analysis of about 600 of the donors excluded around 17 rarely observed V segments, including chromosome 9 orphons, because counts were too low. Several of the top co-occurrence clusters appeared to be linked to parvovirus B19, influenza, CMV and Epstein-Barr virus, according to a later analysis. The presence/absence analyses assumed that sequencing depth was roughly uniform across donors, and that assumption may not be true. Some IMGT-functional V segments, including TRBV6-2 and TRBV6-3, could not be told apart with the 87-base-pair reads, so those segments were excluded. Linkage disequilibrium might explain the correlated functional status among segregating V segments, but an unknown experimental factor could not be ruled out. When HLA alleles, especially DR and DQ, strongly co-occurred, attributing TCR associations to individual alleles was difficult. V-gene and J-gene trimming of TCR beta chains was associated with a missense DCLRE1C variant in a later genetic analysis, and the association was replicated in an independent cohort. An earlier analysis of approximately 590 of the donors showed that most TCR beta V segments appeared in productive rearrangements either about 90% or about 30% of the time, which broadly matched IMGT annotations. In both the original and validation cohorts, the classifier was reported to diagnose cytomegalovirus status with high specificity and sensitivity. Most CMV-associated TCR beta chains appeared to be HLA-restricted in a later analysis, and the HLA associations seemed to be driven largely by CMV exposure. The authors suggested that the approach could potentially be extended to other disease states and immunological phenotypes. Across donors, most TCR sequences were observed very rarely, whereas some public TCRs were present in many individuals. In vitro tests confirmed that a few of the cytomegalovirus-associated TCR beta chains recognize cytomegalovirus antigens. The study gave a list of over 150 TCR beta chains associated with cytomegalovirus. In a later analysis, the rate of TCR association differed among HLA loci, with DRB1 alleles having the most associated TCRs and HLA-C alleles having the fewest. A cluster of highly shared sequence variants was judged likely to be a technical artifact of the sequencing pipeline. A later analysis found that HLA-associated TCR beta chains were more clonally expanded and had lower generation probabilities than equally common non-associated chains. Because HLA typing was unavailable for some donors at each locus, only the typed subset was used in association tests.

Library preparation was by the immunoSEQ multiplex PCR assay. For the multiplex PCR, a mixture combining 60 forward primers for TCR Vbeta segments and 13 reverse primers for TCR Jbeta segments was used. The CDR3 region of rearranged TCR beta genes was amplified from genomic DNA by a multiplex PCR assay. Amplified TCR beta libraries were sequenced as 87-base-pair reads on the Illumina HiSeq System. The paper's data handling went like this. Across the 700 or so repertoires, a later analysis counted 80 million or so unique TCR beta chains, about 10 million of which were shared by at least two donors. To remove PCR and sequencing errors, raw reads were error-corrected and collapsed into unique sequences using a nearest-neighbor algorithm that merged closely related sequences. Alignment of CDR3 sequences to IMGT reference sequences was used to assign V, D and J gene segments. For a sequence to be retained, a match of at least six nucleotides was required to both a V gene segment and a J gene segment. Rearrangements were called productive when the CDR3 lacked stop codons and stayed in frame with V and J; all others were non-productive. Following IMGT convention, CDR3 was defined as the stretch from the second conserved V-encoded cysteine up to the conserved J-encoded phenylalanine. Sequences without an unambiguous match to a single V gene segment were excluded from the earlier analysis of 450 to 750 of the donors. An earlier analysis of around 600 of the donors classified V segments as functional when productive rearrangements were above 56.7% and as segregating when the standard deviation between donors was above 5%. A statistical classification framework was developed to diagnose cytomegalovirus status using the catalog of TCR beta chain sequences. In a later analysis, V and J genes were assigned by comparing TCR nucleotide sequences against IMGT/GENE-DB human TR gene sequences. In a later analysis, CDR3 sequences and most-parsimonious VDJ recombination scenarios were assigned using the TCRdist pipeline. In a later analysis, each TCR beta chain was defined by its CDR3 amino acid sequence together with its V-gene family, and reads without a unique V-gene family were excluded. To address suspected cross-contamination and a sequencing artifact, a later analysis removed approximately 590 highly shared, low-generation-probability nucleotide sequences. In a later analysis, a clonal expansion index for each public chain was calculated from normalized within-repertoire ranks of inferred template counts. Generation probabilities in a later analysis came from a VDJ recombination model fitted to out-of-frame rearrangements, and those results were checked against IGoR. Hypergeometric tests were used in a later analysis to score TCR-TCR, TCR-HLA and TCR-CMV co-occurrence, with a repertoire-size bias correction applied to the TCR pairs. False discovery rates were estimated in a later analysis by permuting HLA or CMV assignments 20 times. In a later analysis, co-occurring TCRs were grouped with DBSCAN, and TCRdist sequence similarity was added when clustering was performed within HLA-allele-positive subsets. Repertoires with fewer than 30,000 or more than 120,000 public chains, plus five repertoires with anomalous nucleotide sharing, were excluded from co-occurrence clustering. The clones in this table, taken by TCRdb from immuneACCESS, are in-frame only. Not every clone is retained; where verified, under half of the shortfall comes from an unresolved V gene, and the cause of the rest is unknown. That table gives V, J and clone size, and the DNA gave D and trimming. Counted in this sample were about 160,000 clones; around 76% of them appeared once. The top ten clones comprise roughly 2% of the sample.

From cysteine to phenylalanine, the CDR3 is 12 amino acids long. Of the read, only the CDR3 DNA is kept; its 36 bases are in frame from base 1. V gives up 7 bases and J gives up 1 base, and the segment between their germline ends measures 7 bases. CDR1 and CDR2 are drawn from the germline V gene (reference sequence): LNHDA, SQIVND. The cohort comprised several hundred healthy bone marrow donors. All cohort members were sampled while nominally healthy, although unrecorded immune exposures were likely present. The donor tested CMV seronegative, placing the donor among the approximately 400 seronegative members of the cohort. A peripheral blood sample was provided by each donor, and peripheral blood mononuclear cells were used for TCR beta sequencing. The Qiagen DNeasy Blood Extraction Kit was used to extract genomic DNA from the blood cell samples.

The receptor was derived from a female donor in good health and CMV-seronegative. Specimen: PBMCs. The chain joins TRBV19 to TRBJ1-1, with an unclear D gene assignment. The CDR3 amino acid sequence is: CASTGRNTEAFF. In nucleotides, the sequence is TGTGCCAGTACTGGGCGGAACACTGAAGCTTTCTTT.